The present T cell receptor beta chain was sequenced within a study of identical twins. Template switching supplied a universal primer site; unique molecular identifiers were carried on the cDNA. TCRdb reprocessed the 5' RACE reads via MiXCR and lists one record per CDR3 protein. This table holds approximately 500,000 distinct CDR3 sequences, roughly 26% found once. This clonotype has more than one count but fewer than ten. These data also featured in a second study, about T cells expressing NK-cell markers.

The TCR sequence derives from a woman between 18 and 30 years old in good health. The sample consisted of CD4+ T cells sorted from blood.

CDR3 sequence: CSASREETQYF. DNA for the CDR3: TGCAGTGCTAGCAGGGAAGAGACCCAGTACTTC. This chain uses TRBV20-1 with TRBJ2-5; possible D gene TRBD1, 5 bases. The CDR3 has 11 amino acids. The ends were cut back, 3 bases at V and 3 bases at J, with 5 bases in the middle. From germline, CDR1 is DFQATT and CDR2 SNEGSKA (reference sequence).